These 25 T cell receptor beta chains originate from one sample sequenced in a study of control samples from healthy donors and cancer patients. The data were produced by immunoSEQ multiplex PCR, yet TCRdb's version contains in-frame clones alone and is incomplete. This table holds some 410,000 clones, 90% found once. Sample: PBMCs. All receptors derive from a man aged 35 to 55 with head and neck cancer.

This rearrangement joins TRBV5-6 to TRBJ2-5; D gene uncertain. Germline V gene lookup returns CDR1 SGHDT and CDR2 YYEEEE. The CDR3 has 11 amino acids. V was shortened by 3 bases and J by 4 bases, with 4 bases between the two germline ends. The CDR3 here is CASSWGETQYF. The CDR3 DNA sequence: TGTGCCAGCAGCTGGGGAGAGACCCAGTACTTC.

This clone was seen only once. The chain uses TRBV3-1 (or the pseudogene TRBV3-2) and TRBJ2-5, with 14 bases matching TRBD2. This CDR3 contains 20 residues. After removal of 4 bases from V and 4 bases from J, the junction contained 17 bases not matched to a gene. Germline lookup yields CDR1 LGHDT and CDR2 YNNKEL (reference sequence). This CDR3 is CASSPLLQGLAGVVRETQYF. In DNA form, the CDR3 reads TGTGCCAGCAGCCCCCTATTACAGGGACTAGCGGGAGTTGTGAGAGAGACCCAGTACTTC.

The genes are TRBV3-1 (or the pseudogene TRBV3-2) and TRBJ1-2, with D maybe TRBD1 (5 bases). V was cut by 0 bases and J by 5 bases, with 10 bases left in between. The CDR3 length is 14 residues. Germline lookup yields CDR1 LGHDT and CDR2 YNNKEL (reference sequence). The CDR3 region has the DNA TGTGCCAGCAGCCAAGACGACAGTCAATATGGCTACACCTTC. The encoded protein is CASSQDDSQYGYTF.

The chain recombines TRBV6-2 or TRBV6-3 with TRBJ1-1; 7 positions agree with TRBD1. CDR3 length equals 14 residues. Germline CDR1 and CDR2: MNHEY and SVGEGT. V was pared by 4 bases and J by 0 bases, with 2 bases of the junction left unmatched. The CDR3 DNA follows: TGTGCCAGCAGTTGGGACAGTATGAACACTGAAGCTTTCTTT. It translates to CASSWDSMNTEAFF.

V gene TRBV30 combines with J gene TRBJ2-5; D tentatively fits TRBD1 or TRBD2 (5 bases each). The CDR3 runs to 13 residues. The germline V and J ends were trimmed by 1 base and 5 bases, with 11 bases remaining between them. Germline values: CDR1 GTSNPN, CDR2 SVGIG (reference sequence). The CDR3 is CAWSDPGRETQYF. DNA for the CDR3: TGTGCCTGGAGTGATCCGGGGCGGGAGACCCAGTACTTC.

This chain connects TRBV6-2 or TRBV6-3 to TRBJ2-2; D perhaps matches TRBD2 (6 bases). The CDR3 is 16 amino acids. Germline CDR1 MNHEY, CDR2 SVGEGT. The V and J ends lost 4 bases and 1 base respectively, with 13 bases between them. CDR3 sequence: CASSSFGTLNTGELFF. The CDR3, as DNA: TGTGCCAGCAGTTCGTTCGGGACTCTGAACACCGGGGAGCTGTTTTTT.

This CDR3 reads CASSRQAGGYEQYF. CDR3 bases: TGTGCCAGCAGTAGACAGGCCGGGGGATACGAGCAGTACTTC. The chain is built from TRBV6-5 and TRBJ2-7, with D perhaps being TRBD1 or TRBD2 (6 bases each). The V gene's germline CDR1 is MNHEY and CDR2 SVGAGI. The CDR3 is 14 amino acids. Between the trimmed V and J ends, which lost 5 bases and 4 bases, there was a span of 15 bases.

The chain links TRBV27 to TRBJ1-5, with 10 bases aligning to TRBD1. V shed 5 bases, J shed 7 bases, and the junction held 5 bases outside the gene matches. This CDR3 region has 14 residues. The germline V gene has CDR1 MNHEY and CDR2 SMNVEV (reference sequence). CDR3 region: CASSLRTGGQPQHF. CDR3 coding DNA: TGTGCCAGCAGTCTTCGGACAGGGGGACAGCCCCAGCATTTT.

The rearrangement uses TRBV7-2 and TRBJ2-2; weak D call: TRBD2 (6 bases). Deletions cut 2 bases from V and 6 bases from J, with 16 bases between. Germline loops: CDR1 SGHTA, CDR2 FQGNSA. The CDR3 runs to 16 residues. The CDR3 DNA sequence: TGTGCCAGCAGCTTAATAGGTCGACTAGTCCCCGGGGAGCTGTTTTTT. It yields the protein CASSLIGRLVPGELFF.

Remarks on this clone: Other DNA sequences in this specimen translate into the identical CDR3. The chain links TRBV30 to TRBJ2-7, with 9 bases lining up with TRBD1. The V and J ends lost 2 bases and 1 base, in that order; junction bases with no gene match: 3. The CDR3 spans 14 residues. CDR1 and CDR2 from the germline V gene are GTSNPN and SVGIG (reference sequence). The CDR3 DNA sequence: TGTGCCTGGAGTCCCGGGACAGGGTCCTACGAGCAGTACTTC. Translated, it gives CAWSPGTGSYEQYF.

This clone has more than one count but fewer than ten. The chain combines TRBV28 with TRBJ1-5; no firm D call. Trimming left V 5 bases short and J 0 bases short, with 11 bases between. CDR3 length: 15 residues. Germline values: CDR1 MDHEN, CDR2 SYDVKM. CDR3 in DNA: TGTGCCAGCAGTCTGGGAAACCCTAGCAATCAGCCCCAGCATTTT. As protein: CASSLGNPSNQPQHF.

The CDR3 protein is CASSLVSSSGSEQYF. The CDR3 DNA reads as TGTGCCAGCAGCTTAGTTTCGTCTAGCGGGAGCGAGCAGTACTTC. V usage is TRBV7-2 and J usage is TRBJ2-7, with 10 bases aligning to TRBD2. CDR3 length: 15 amino acids. Trimming cost V 1 base and J 6 bases; bases outside gene matches: 6. CDR1 SGHTA and CDR2 FQGNSA come from the germline V gene.

Here the CDR3 reads CASSYSPGGALTEAFF. CDR3 DNA: TGTGCCAGCAGTTACTCACCAGGGGGCGCTCTGACTGAAGCTTTCTTT. The V gene is TRBV6-5, the J gene TRBJ1-1; TRBD1 matches 8 bases. Trimming took 0 bases from V and 5 from J; bases not matched to a gene: 8. This CDR3 region has 16 residues. CDR1 MNHEY and CDR2 SVGAGI come from the germline V gene.

This chain uses TRBV20-1 with TRBJ2-3; D is perhaps TRBD1 or TRBD2 (5 bases each). The V end lost 5 bases, the J end lost 9 bases, and 9 bases lay between the germline ends. This CDR3 comprises 10 residues. Germline CDR1 is DFQATT and CDR2 is SNEGSKA (reference sequence). This CDR3 reads CSAGDETQYF. The CDR3 DNA follows: TGCAGTGCTGGGGACGAGACGCAGTATTTT.

The rearrangement links TRBV5-6 to TRBJ2-1; possibly TRBD2 for D (6 bases). There are 14 residues in the CDR3. The V and J ends lost 0 bases and 4 bases respectively, with 8 bases between them. Per germline, CDR1 SGHDT and CDR2 YYEEEE. CDR3 amino acids: CASSLGGGYNEQFF. The CDR3 DNA follows: TGTGCCAGCAGCTTGGGTGGGGGGTACAATGAGCAGTTCTTC. Full variable domain (missing parts from reference TRBV5-6 and TRBJ2-1): DAGVTQSPTHLIKTRGQQVTLRCSPKSGHDTVSWYQQALGQGPQFIFQYYEEEERQRGNFPDRFSGHQFPNYSSELNVNALLLGDSALYLCASSLGGGYNEQFFGPGTRLTVL.

This chain joins TRBV20-1 and TRBJ1-6; D is perhaps TRBD1 (5 bases). The germline V gene has CDR1 DFQATT and CDR2 SNEGSKA (reference sequence). This CDR3 spans 14 amino acids. The V gene lost 3 bases and the J gene lost 7 bases, with 13 bases spanning the gap. CDR3 nucleotides: TGCAGTGCTAGTCCTAGGGGTGGAAATTCACCCCTCCACTTT. Translated: CSASPRGGNSPLHF.

The V gene is TRBV7-2, the J gene TRBJ1-5; perhaps TRBD1 as D (6 bases). Germline loops: CDR1 SGHTA, CDR2 FQGNSA. This CDR3 is 14 amino acids long. With 3 bases removed from V and 6 bases from J, the gap between germline ends came to 12 bases. The CDR3 sequence: CASSLGADSQPQHF. The CDR3 region has the DNA TGTGCCAGCAGCTTGGGGGCGGACAGTCAGCCCCAGCATTTT.

V is TRBV3-1 (or the pseudogene TRBV3-2) and J is TRBJ1-2; D is unresolved. The germline V and J ends were trimmed by 4 bases and 7 bases, with 10 bases remaining between them. This CDR3 is 12 amino acids long. The germline V gene encodes CDR1 LGHDT and CDR2 YNNKEL (reference sequence). The CDR3 coding sequence is TGTGCCAGCAGCCCGGCTGGTGCTGGCTACACCTTC. Amino acid sequence: CASSPAGAGYTF.

Details on this clone: This same CDR3 is encoded by further DNA sequences in the sample. This chain's CDR3 is CASSPGLDSYEQYF. The CDR3 DNA reads as TGCGCCAGCAGCCCTGGACTAGACTCCTACGAGCAGTACTTC. The chain couples TRBV5-1 to TRBJ2-7, with 7 bases identical to TRBD2. Trimming at V came to 4 bases and at J to 0 bases, leaving 4 bases not matched to a gene. CDR3 length: 14 residues. Germline CDR1 SGHRS, CDR2 YFSETQ.

The table lists this clone with a count of one. The chain carries TRBV7-3 and TRBJ2-1; D may be TRBD2 (6 bases). The CDR3 contains 17 residues. Deletions cut 2 bases from V and 0 bases from J, with 14 bases between. In germline, CDR1 is SGHTA, CDR2 FQGTGA. The CDR3 DNA follows: TGTGCCAGCAGCTTATGGGCCGGGAGCAGCTCCTACAATGAGCAGTTCTTC. This gives the protein CASSLWAGSSSYNEQFF. The variable domain in full, with the rest retrieved from reference TRBV7-3 and TRBJ2-1, is GAGVSQTPSNKVTEKGKYVELRCDPISGHTALYWYRQSLGQGPEFLIYFQGTGAADDSGLPNDRFFAVRPEGSVSTLKIQRTERGDSAVYLCASSLWAGSSSYNEQFFGPGTRLTVL.

This clone was recorded a few times. The CDR3 DNA follows: TGTGCCACCAGCAGAGGGGGGGGTAACAATCAGCCCCAGCATTTT. It yields the protein CATSRGGGNNQPQHF. This chain joins TRBV15 and TRBJ1-5; weak D call: TRBD1 (5 bases). The CDR3 has 15 amino acids. With 1 base removed from V and 3 bases from J, the gap between germline ends came to 10 bases. Germline V gives CDR1 LNHNV, CDR2 YYDKDF (reference sequence).

The CDR3 coding sequence is TGTGCCAGCAGCCGGAGCGGGAGAACCTACAATGAGCAGTTCTTC. Translating gives CASSRSGRTYNEQFF. The V and J genes are TRBV27 and TRBJ2-1; 8 bases align to TRBD2. There are 15 residues in the CDR3. Losses at the gene ends were 6 bases for V and 2 bases for J; bases not matched to a gene: 6. The germline V gene encodes CDR1 MNHEY and CDR2 SMNVEV (reference sequence).

The chain has TRBV10-1 and TRBJ2-1; TRBD2 matches 10 bases. In germline, CDR1 is WNHNN, CDR2 SYGVQD (reference sequence). J was trimmed by 7 bases and V by 6 bases; bases with no gene match: 3. The CDR3 covers 13 residues. CDR3 amino acids: CASRGGLANEQFF. In DNA, the CDR3 is TGCGCCAGCAGAGGGGGACTAGCGAATGAGCAGTTCTTC.

The sample holds one count of this clone. V gene TRBV5-5 combines with J gene TRBJ1-4; 9 positions agree with TRBD1. Germline CDR1 and CDR2: SGHKS and YYEKEE (reference sequence). V trimming: 4 bases; J trimming: 7 bases; junction bases outside the gene matches: 8. This CDR3 is built from 15 residues. CDR3 DNA sequence: TGTGCCAGCAGCGGGGGACAGGGAGTGAGTGAAAAACTGTTTTTT. Its protein product is CASSGGQGVSEKLFF.

The CDR3 is CASSDRDGSYEQYF. DNA of the CDR3: TGTGCCAGCAGTGACCGGGACGGCTCCTACGAGCAGTACTTC. The chain couples TRBV2 to TRBJ2-7; D is tentatively TRBD1 or TRBD2 (5 bases each). Germline V gene sequence: CDR1 SNHLY, CDR2 FYNNEI. V was cut by 3 bases and J by 0 bases, with 9 bases left in between. This CDR3 is 14 amino acids long.